This passage covers 14 T cell receptor beta chains from one sample sequenced in a study of T-cell memory formation after mild COVID-19. MiXCR, applied by TCRdb to the 5' RACE reads, yields one record per CDR3 protein. The sample includes approximately 65,000 distinct CDR3 sequences, approximately 16% of them seen just once. Material: PBMCs or a T cell subset sorted from them (not recorded which). The receptors come from an adult woman who had mild COVID-19 (a few samples of this study predate the infection). Cell type and time point are not known.

The chain is built from TRBV7-2 and TRBJ2-5; TRBD2 agrees at 14 bases. Germline V CDR1 and CDR2: SGHTA, FQGNSA. V shed 1 base, J shed 5 bases, and the junction held 12 bases outside the gene matches. CDR3 length equals 19 residues. CDR3 residues: CASSLGPGLAGAGGETQYF. DNA of the CDR3: TGTGCCAGCAGCTTAGGCCCGGGACTAGCGGGGGCCGGGGGGGAGACCCAGTACTTC.

The chain employs TRBV6-5 and TRBJ2-2, with TRBD1 as a possible D gene (6 bases). Germline values: CDR1 MNHEY, CDR2 SVGAGI. The V end was cut by 6 bases, the J end by 7 bases, with 9 bases between. The CDR3 is made up of 12 amino acids. This CDR3 is CASRRGGGELFF. In DNA, the CDR3 is TGTGCCAGCAGGAGAGGGGGCGGGGAGCTGTTTTTT.

This clonotype was seen a few times. The chain recombines TRBV5-1 with TRBJ2-7; 11 nucleotides match TRBD1. The V gene end was trimmed by 3 bases and the J gene end by 3 bases; junction bases not matched to a gene: 5. Germline V CDR1 and CDR2: SGHRS, YFSETQ. This CDR3 region has 15 residues. The CDR3 protein is CASSSGTGGIYEQYF. CDR3 DNA: TGCGCCAGCAGCTCCGGGACAGGGGGTATCTACGAGCAGTACTTC.

The chain uses TRBV11-2 and TRBJ1-5; D is perhaps TRBD1 (5 bases). The CDR3 sequence is 14 residues long. Between the trimmed V and J ends, which lost 2 bases and 5 bases, there was a span of 10 bases. Germline V lookup: CDR1 SGHAT, CDR2 FQNNGV. The CDR3 sequence: CASSLTGGDQPQHF. CDR3 bases: TGTGCCAGCAGCTTAACTGGGGGGGATCAGCCCCAGCATTTT.

This clonotype has a handful of counts. This chain uses TRBV15 with TRBJ2-5, with D uncertain. V was pared by 6 bases and J by 5 bases, with 13 bases between. The CDR3 totals 13 residues. CDR1 and CDR2 from the germline V gene are LNHNV and YYDKDF (reference sequence). The CDR3 sequence: CATRGKGEETQYF. DNA of the CDR3: TGTGCCACCAGAGGGAAAGGAGAGGAGACCCAGTACTTC.

This clonotype was seen more than once but under ten times. This chain joins TRBV4-3 and TRBJ2-1, with 8 bases fitting TRBD2. Looked up from germline, CDR1 is LGHNA and CDR2 is YSLEER. This CDR3 contains 17 residues. The trim removed 0 bases at V and 7 bases at J, leaving 11 bases unmatched. In nucleotides, the CDR3 is TGCGCCAGCAGCCAAGATATTGACGGGAGGGGTCAGAATGAGCAGTTCTTC. Protein sequence: CASSQDIDGRGQNEQFF.

The table lists this clonotype with a few counts. This chain joins TRBV7-9 and TRBJ2-5, with a tentative D call TRBD2 (5 bases). V lost 7 bases, J lost 6 bases, and 15 bases lay in between. The germline CDR1 and CDR2 sequences are SEHNR and FQNEAQ (reference sequence). The CDR3 runs to 13 residues. This chain's CDR3 is CASTLLGLQTQYF. The CDR3 DNA sequence: TGTGCCAGCACCCTCTTAGGACTCCAGACCCAGTACTTC.

The chain links TRBV5-1 to TRBJ1-1, with TRBD1 matching over 12 bases. The CDR3 is 18 amino acids. V lost 4 bases and J lost 5; bases outside the gene matches: 15. Germline V gene lookup returns CDR1 SGHRS and CDR2 YFSETQ. The CDR3 spells CASSPTGQGAPEGTEAFF. CDR3 coding DNA: TGCGCCAGCAGCCCAACGGGACAGGGGGCGCCGGAAGGAACTGAAGCTTTCTTT. The whole variable domain, remainder taken from reference TRBV5-1 and TRBJ1-1, is KAGVTQTPRYLIKTRGQQVTLSCSPISGHRSVSWYQQTPGQGLQFLFEYFSETQRNKGNFPGRFSGRQFSNSRSEMNVSTLELGDSALYLCASSPTGQGAPEGTEAFFGQGTRLTVV.

The chain carries TRBV9 and TRBJ2-7; a possible D gene is TRBD2 (7 bases). Trimming removed 4 bases at V and 2 bases at J, with 16 bases between. CDR3 size: 15 residues. Per germline, CDR1 SGDLS and CDR2 YYNGEE. The CDR3 coding sequence is TGTGCCAGCAGCCCGAGTGGGGGGGCCGCCTACGAGCAGTACTTC. Protein product: CASSPSGGAAYEQYF.

This clonotype was detected a few times. The V call is TRBV20-1, the J call TRBJ2-7, with TRBD1 identical over 7 bases. This CDR3 is built from 14 residues. Germline V lookup: CDR1 DFQATT, CDR2 SNEGSKA (reference sequence). The trim removed 4 bases at V and 2 bases at J, leaving 8 bases unmatched. The CDR3 DNA is TGCAGTGCTATCCCGACAGACAGGGCCTACGAGCAGTACTTC. Its protein product is CSAIPTDRAYEQYF.

This clonotype has a count of ten or more. This chain connects TRBV5-6 to TRBJ2-5, with 7 bases identical to TRBD2. CDR3 length: 13 residues. With V trimmed by 4 bases and J by 3 bases, 3 bases remained unmatched. Per germline, CDR1 SGHDT and CDR2 YYEEEE. The DNA of the CDR3 is TGTGCCAGCAGCGTCCGGGGGGAAGAGACCCAGTACTTC. The encoded protein is CASSVRGEETQYF.

The sample holds a few counts of this clonotype. This sequence joins TRBV12-3 or TRBV12-4 and TRBJ2-1, with D perhaps TRBD1 (5 bases). The CDR3 totals 11 residues. DNA of the CDR3: TGTGGGACAATCGCCTACAATGAGCAGTTCTTC. This codes for CGTIAYNEQFF.

Only a few counts were recorded for this clonotype. The V and J genes are TRBV12-3 or TRBV12-4 and TRBJ2-3; D is perhaps TRBD2 (5 bases). The CDR3 loop spans 11 amino acids. Between the trimmed V and J ends, which lost 7 bases and 6 bases, there was a span of 8 bases. The CDR3 sequence: CASTLADTQYF. CDR3 in DNA: TGTGCCAGCACCTTAGCGGATACGCAGTATTTT.

The chain has TRBV7-9 and TRBJ2-7, with 7 bases fitting TRBD1. Per the germline V gene, CDR1 is SEHNR and CDR2 is FQNEAQ (reference sequence). Germline trimming cut 2 bases from V and 2 bases from J; bases unmatched to any gene: 0. This CDR3 region has 13 residues. CDR3 nucleotide sequence: TGTGCCAGCAGCTTACAGGGGGCCTACGAGCAGTACTTC. It codes for CASSLQGAYEQYF.